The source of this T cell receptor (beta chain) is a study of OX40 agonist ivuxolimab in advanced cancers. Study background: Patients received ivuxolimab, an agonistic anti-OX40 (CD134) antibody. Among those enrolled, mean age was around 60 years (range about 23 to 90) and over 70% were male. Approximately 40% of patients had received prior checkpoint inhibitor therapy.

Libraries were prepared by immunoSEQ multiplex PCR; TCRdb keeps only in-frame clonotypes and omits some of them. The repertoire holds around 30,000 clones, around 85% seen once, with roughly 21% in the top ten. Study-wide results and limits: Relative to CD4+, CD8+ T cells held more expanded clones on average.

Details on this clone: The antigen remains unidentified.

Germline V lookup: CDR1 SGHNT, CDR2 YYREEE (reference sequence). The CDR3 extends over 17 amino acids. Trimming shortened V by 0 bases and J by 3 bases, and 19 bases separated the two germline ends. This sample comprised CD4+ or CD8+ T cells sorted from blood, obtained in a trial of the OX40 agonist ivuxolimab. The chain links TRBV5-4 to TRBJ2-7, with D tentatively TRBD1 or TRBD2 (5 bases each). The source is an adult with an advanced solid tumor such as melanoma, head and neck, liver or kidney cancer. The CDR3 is CASSLDGTVVSFYEQYF. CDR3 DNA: TGTGCCAGCAGCTTGGATGGGACCGTAGTTTCGTTCTACGAGCAGTACTTC.